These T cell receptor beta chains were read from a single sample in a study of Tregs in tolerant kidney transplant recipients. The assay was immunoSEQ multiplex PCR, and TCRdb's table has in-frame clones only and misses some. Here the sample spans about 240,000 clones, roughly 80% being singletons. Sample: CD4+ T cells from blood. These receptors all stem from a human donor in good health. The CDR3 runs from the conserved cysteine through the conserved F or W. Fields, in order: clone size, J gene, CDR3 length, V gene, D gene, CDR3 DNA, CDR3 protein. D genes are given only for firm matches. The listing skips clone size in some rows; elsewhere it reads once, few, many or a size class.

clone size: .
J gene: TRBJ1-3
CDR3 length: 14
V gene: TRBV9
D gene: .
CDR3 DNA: TGTGCCAGCAGCTCCGGGAAGGCTGGAAACACCATATATTTT
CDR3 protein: CASSSGKAGNTIYF

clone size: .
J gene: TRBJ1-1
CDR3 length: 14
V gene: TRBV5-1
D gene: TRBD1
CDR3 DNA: TGCGCCAGCAGCCGCGGACAGGAGAACACTGAAGCTTTCTTT
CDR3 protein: CASSRGQENTEAFF

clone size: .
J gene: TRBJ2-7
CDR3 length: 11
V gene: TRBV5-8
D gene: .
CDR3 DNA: TGTGCCAGCAGCCCAGTCTACGAGCAGTACTTC
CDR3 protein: CASSPVYEQYF

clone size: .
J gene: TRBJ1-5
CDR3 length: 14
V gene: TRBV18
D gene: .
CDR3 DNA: TGTGCCAGCTCACTTGAGCAGGCCGATCAGCCCCAGCATTTT
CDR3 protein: CASSLEQADQPQHF

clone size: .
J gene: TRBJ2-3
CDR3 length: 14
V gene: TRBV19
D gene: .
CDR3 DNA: TGTGCCAGTAGTATAGCCGGGATCACAGATACGCAGTATTTT
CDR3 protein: CASSIAGITDTQYF

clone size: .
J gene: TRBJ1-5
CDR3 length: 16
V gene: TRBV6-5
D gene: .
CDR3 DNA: TGTGCCAGCAGTTCCGGGCCGAAATTTAGCAATCAGCCCCAGCATTTT
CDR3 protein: CASSSGPKFSNQPQHF

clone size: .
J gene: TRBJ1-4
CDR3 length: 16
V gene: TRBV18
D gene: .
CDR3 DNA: TGTGCCAGCTCACCACCGAAAGGGGGTACTAATGAAAAACTGTTTTTT
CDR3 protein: CASSPPKGGTNEKLFF

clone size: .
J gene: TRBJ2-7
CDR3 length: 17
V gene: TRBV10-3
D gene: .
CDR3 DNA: TGTGCCATCAGTGACCCCTTGGGTAGGGGACGGCTCCACGAGCAGTACTTC
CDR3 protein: CAISDPLGRGRLHEQYF

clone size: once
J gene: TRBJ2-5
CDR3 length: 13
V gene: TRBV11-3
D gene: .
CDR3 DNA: TGTGCCACCAGGCCTTCCAATGAAGAGACCCAGTACTTC
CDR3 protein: CATRPSNEETQYF

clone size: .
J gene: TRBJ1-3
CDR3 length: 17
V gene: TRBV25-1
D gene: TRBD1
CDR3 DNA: TGTGCCAGCAGTGAATCCCGACAGGGAGTAACTGGAAACACCATATATTTT
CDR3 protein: CASSESRQGVTGNTIYF

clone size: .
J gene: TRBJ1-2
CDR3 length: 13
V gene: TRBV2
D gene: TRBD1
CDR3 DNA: TGTGCCAGCAGAGGGACAGCAGAGGTTGGCTACACCTTC
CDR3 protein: CASRGTAEVGYTF

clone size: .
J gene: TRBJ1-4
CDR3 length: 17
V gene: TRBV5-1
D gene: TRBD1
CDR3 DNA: TGCGCCAGCAGCCTCCACCTCGACAGGGGACTCAATGAAAAACTGTTTTTT
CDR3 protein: CASSLHLDRGLNEKLFF

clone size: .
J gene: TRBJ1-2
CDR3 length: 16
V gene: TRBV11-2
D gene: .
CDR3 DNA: TGTGCCAGCAGCCAATATGGACAGAGGACTAACTATGGCTACACCTTC
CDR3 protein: CASSQYGQRTNYGYTF

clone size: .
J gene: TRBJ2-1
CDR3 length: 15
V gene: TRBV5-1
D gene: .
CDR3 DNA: TGCGCCAGCAGCTTGGATTCTGGGACACAGGGTGAGCAGTTCTTC
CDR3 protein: CASSLDSGTQGEQFF